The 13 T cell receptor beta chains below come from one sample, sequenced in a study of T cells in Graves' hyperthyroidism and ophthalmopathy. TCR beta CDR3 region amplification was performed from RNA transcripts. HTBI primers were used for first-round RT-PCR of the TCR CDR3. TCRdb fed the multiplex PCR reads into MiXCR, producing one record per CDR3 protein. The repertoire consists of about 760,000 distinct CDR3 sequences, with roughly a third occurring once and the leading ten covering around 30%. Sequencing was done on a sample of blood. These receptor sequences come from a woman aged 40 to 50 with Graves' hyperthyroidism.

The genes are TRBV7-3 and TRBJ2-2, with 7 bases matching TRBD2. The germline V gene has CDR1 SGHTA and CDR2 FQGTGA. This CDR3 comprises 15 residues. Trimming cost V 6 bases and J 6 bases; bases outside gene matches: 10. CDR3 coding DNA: TGTGCCAGCAGTAGGGAGGGAGAGGCTTCCGGGGAGCTGTTTTTT. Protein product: CASSREGEASGELFF.

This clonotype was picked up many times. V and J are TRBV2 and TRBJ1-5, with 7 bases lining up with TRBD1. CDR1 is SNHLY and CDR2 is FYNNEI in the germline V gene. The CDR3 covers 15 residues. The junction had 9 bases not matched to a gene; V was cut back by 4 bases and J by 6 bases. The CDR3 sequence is CASSVYQGDFQPQHF. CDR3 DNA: TGTGCCAGCAGTGTATACCAGGGGGACTTTCAGCCCCAGCATTTT.

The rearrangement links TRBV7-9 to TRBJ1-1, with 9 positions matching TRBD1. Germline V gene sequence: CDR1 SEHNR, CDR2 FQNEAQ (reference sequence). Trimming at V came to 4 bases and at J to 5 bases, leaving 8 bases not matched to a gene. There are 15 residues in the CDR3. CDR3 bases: TGTGCCAGCAGCTCTAGGGGGACAGGGTCGACTGAAGCTTTCTTT. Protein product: CASSSRGTGSTEAFF.

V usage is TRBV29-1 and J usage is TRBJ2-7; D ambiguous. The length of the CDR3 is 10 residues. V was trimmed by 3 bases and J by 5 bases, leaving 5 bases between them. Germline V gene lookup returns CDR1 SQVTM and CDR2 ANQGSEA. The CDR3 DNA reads TGCAGCGTTGATGGGAACGAGCAGTACTTC. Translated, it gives CSVDGNEQYF.

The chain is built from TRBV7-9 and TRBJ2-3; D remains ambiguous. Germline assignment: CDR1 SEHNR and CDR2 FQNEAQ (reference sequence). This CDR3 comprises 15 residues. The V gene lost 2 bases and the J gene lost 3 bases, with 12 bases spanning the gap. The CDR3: CASSLTVRATDTQYF. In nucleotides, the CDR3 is TGTGCCAGCAGCTTAACGGTGAGAGCGACAGATACGCAGTATTTT. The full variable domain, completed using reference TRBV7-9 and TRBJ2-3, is DTGVSQNPRHKITKRGQNVTFRCDPISEHNRLYWYRQTLGQGPEFLTYFQNEAQLEKSRLLSDRFSAERPKGSFSTLEIQRTEQGDSAMYLCASSLTVRATDTQYFGPGTRLTVL.

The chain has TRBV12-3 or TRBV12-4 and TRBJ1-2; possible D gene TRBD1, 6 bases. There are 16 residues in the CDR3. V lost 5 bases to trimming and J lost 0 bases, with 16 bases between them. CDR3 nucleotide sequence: TGTGCCAGCAGTCCCCCCGGAACAGGGTCTAACTATGGCTACACCTTC. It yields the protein CASSPPGTGSNYGYTF.

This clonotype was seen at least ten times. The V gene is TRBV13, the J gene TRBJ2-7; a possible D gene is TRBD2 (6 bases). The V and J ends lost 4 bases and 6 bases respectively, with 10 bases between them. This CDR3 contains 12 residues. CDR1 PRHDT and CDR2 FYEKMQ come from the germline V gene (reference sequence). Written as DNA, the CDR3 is TGTGCCAGCAGCTCCCTGGGAGGCGAGCAGTACTTC. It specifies CASSSLGGEQYF.

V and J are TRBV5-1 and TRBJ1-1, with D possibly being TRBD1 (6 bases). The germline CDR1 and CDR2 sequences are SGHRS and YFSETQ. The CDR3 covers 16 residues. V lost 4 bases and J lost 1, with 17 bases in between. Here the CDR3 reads CASSPYYRAENTEAFF. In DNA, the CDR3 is TGCGCCAGCAGCCCGTACTACAGGGCGGAGAACACTGAAGCTTTCTTT.

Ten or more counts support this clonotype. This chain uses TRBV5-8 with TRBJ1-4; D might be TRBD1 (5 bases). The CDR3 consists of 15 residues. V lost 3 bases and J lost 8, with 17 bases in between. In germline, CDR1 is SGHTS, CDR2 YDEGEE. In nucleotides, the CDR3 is TGTGCCAGCAGCTCCCTAGTGGGGCCGGAGGAAAAACTGTTTTTT. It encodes CASSSLVGPEEKLFF.

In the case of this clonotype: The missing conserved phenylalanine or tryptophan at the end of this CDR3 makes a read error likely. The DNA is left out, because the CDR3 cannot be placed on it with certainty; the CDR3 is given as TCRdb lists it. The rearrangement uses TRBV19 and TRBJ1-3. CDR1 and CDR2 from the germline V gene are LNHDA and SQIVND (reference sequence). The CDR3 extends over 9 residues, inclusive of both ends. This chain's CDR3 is CASSPKSGA.

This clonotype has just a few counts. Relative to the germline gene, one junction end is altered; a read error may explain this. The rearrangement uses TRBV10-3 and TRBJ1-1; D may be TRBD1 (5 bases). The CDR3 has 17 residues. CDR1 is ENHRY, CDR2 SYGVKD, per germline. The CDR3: CASSASAGGVRNTEAFF. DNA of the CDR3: TGTGCCAGCAGTGCCAGCGCCGGAGGGGTCCGGAACACTGAAGCTTTCTTT.

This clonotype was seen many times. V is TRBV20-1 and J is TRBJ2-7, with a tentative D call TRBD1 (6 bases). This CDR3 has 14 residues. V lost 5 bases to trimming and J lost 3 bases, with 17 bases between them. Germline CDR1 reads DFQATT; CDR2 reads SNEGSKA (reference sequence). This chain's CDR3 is CSARTDTMNYEQYF. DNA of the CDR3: TGCAGTGCTCGGACAGATACGATGAACTACGAGCAGTACTTC.

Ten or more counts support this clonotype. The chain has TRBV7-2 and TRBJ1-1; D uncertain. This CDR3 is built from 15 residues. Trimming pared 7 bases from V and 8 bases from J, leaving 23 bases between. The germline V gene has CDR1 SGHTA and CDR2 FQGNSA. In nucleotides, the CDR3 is TGTGCCAGCACCTCGGGCCCCGGGCAGCGCGGGGAAGCTTTCTTT. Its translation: CASTSGPGQRGEAFF.